The 32 T cell receptor beta chains reported below all come from one sample, sequenced in a study of T cell repertoires in aging, cancer and after chemotherapy. Rearranged V-D-J TRB sequences were amplified with a mixed TRB-A/B primer pool. TCRdb re-called the multiplex PCR reads through MiXCR, storing one row per CDR3 protein. The repertoire consists of under 1,500 distinct CDR3 sequences, with less than 25% occurring once and the leading ten covering 26%. Peripheral blood genomic DNA, not sorted cells or RNA, was the template. The sample comprised blood. These receptors originate from a human donor with a solid tumor.

As concerns this clonotype: Given a much more abundant clone one base away, this may be a read error. The CDR3 sequence is CASSSLTSTDTQYF. The CDR3 bases are TGTGCCAGCAGCTCTCTCACTAGCACAGATACGCAGTATTTT. The V gene is TRBV6-1, the J gene TRBJ2-3; D ambiguous. CDR1 and CDR2 (germline): MNHNS, SASEGT. Trimming took off 6 bases at V and 0 bases at J, with 10 bases between the two ends. The CDR3 has 14 residues.

This clonotype is medium-sized (0.01 to 0.1%) within its sample. The J gene is TRBJ1-1, the V gene TRBV6-2 or TRBV6-3; 7 positions agree with TRBD1. The length of the CDR3 is 17 residues. CDR1 and CDR2 from the germline V gene are MNHEY and SVGEGT. V shed 2 bases, J shed 7 bases, and the junction held 16 bases outside the gene matches. In DNA, the CDR3 is TGTGCCAGCAGTTACCGGACAGGCGATAAGCCCGGGTTTGAAGCTTTCTTT. Protein product: CASSYRTGDKPGFEAFF.

This clonotype is deemed large. This chain links TRBV12-3 or TRBV12-4 with TRBJ1-2; 7 bases agree with TRBD1. V trimming: 0 bases; J trimming: 6 bases; junction bases outside the gene matches: 7. The CDR3 runs 15 residues. The CDR3 DNA is TGTGCCAGCAGTTTAGCGCGACAGGGTTCGGATGGCTACACCTTC. Translating it yields CASSLARQGSDGYTF.

This clonotype is medium-sized (0.01 to 0.1%). This sequence joins TRBV20-1 and TRBJ2-1; D might be TRBD2 (5 bases). The CDR3 consists of 12 residues. Between the trimmed V and J ends, which lost 7 bases and 0 bases, there was a span of 7 bases. Per the germline V gene, CDR1 is DFQATT and CDR2 is SNEGSKA (reference sequence). CDR3 bases: TGCAGTGTAGAGGGCTCCTACAATGAGCAGTTCTTC. It yields the protein CSVEGSYNEQFF.

Sample share makes this clonotype medium-sized. V is TRBV13 and J is TRBJ1-1; possible D gene TRBD1, 5 bases. CDR1 PRHDT and CDR2 FYEKMQ come from the germline V gene (reference sequence). CDR3 size: 11 residues. The V gene lost 1 base and the J gene lost 11 bases, with 8 bases spanning the gap. CDR3 sequence reads: CASSLEGAAFF. The CDR3 DNA is TGTGCCAGCAGCTTAGAAGGGGCTGCTTTCTTT. Full variable domain (outside the CDR3, taken from reference TRBV13 and TRBJ1-1): AAGVIQSPRHLIKEKRETATLKCYPIPRHDTVYWYQQGPGQDPQFLISFYEKMQSDKGSIPDRFSAQQFSDYHSELNMSSLELGDSALYFCASSLEGAAFFGQGTRLTVV.

This clonotype is labeled as medium-sized (0.01 to 0.1%). The chain carries TRBV20-1 and TRBJ2-1, with TRBD2 identical over 10 bases. The trim removed 0 bases at V and 7 bases at J, leaving 6 bases unmatched. The CDR3 extends over 15 amino acids. Germline assignment: CDR1 DFQATT and CDR2 SNEGSKA (reference sequence). The CDR3 here is CSARDSSGSGNEQFF. In nucleotides, the CDR3 is TGCAGTGCTAGAGACTCTAGCGGGAGTGGTAATGAGCAGTTCTTC.

This clonotype is judged medium-sized. The rearrangement joins TRBV20-1 to TRBJ1-1, with TRBD1 matching 7 bases. The CDR3 has 13 residues. V shed 6 bases, J shed 5 bases, and the junction held 9 bases outside the gene matches. Germline V gene lookup returns CDR1 DFQATT and CDR2 SNEGSKA (reference sequence). The CDR3 DNA sequence: TGCAGTGCGACGACAGGGTGGGGGACTGAAGCTTTCTTT. Its protein is CSATTGWGTEAFF.

This clonotype is classed as large. V and J are TRBV15 and TRBJ1-4; D is perhaps TRBD1 (6 bases). V was pared by 10 bases and J by 8 bases, with 14 bases between. Germline V gives CDR1 LNHNV, CDR2 YYDKDF (reference sequence). The CDR3 has 12 amino acids. DNA for the CDR3: TGTGCCATCCTTGGGGGCTCGGAAAAACTGTTTTTT. Its translation is CAILGGSEKLFF.

Sample share makes this clonotype medium-sized. J is TRBJ2-3 and V is TRBV19; 9 bases map to TRBD1. Losses at the gene ends were 5 bases for V and 3 bases for J; bases not matched to a gene: 6. The CDR3 runs to 15 residues. Germline V gene lookup returns CDR1 LNHDA and CDR2 SQIVND (reference sequence). CDR3 sequence: CASSPGQGLTDTQYF. CDR3 nucleotides: TGTGCCAGTAGTCCCGGACAGGGGTTAACAGATACGCAGTATTTT. Using reference TRBV19 and TRBJ2-3 for the parts outside the CDR3, the full variable domain is DGGITQSPKYLFRKEGQNVTLSCEQNLNHDAMYWYRQDPGQGLRLIYYSQIVNDFQKGDIAEGYSVSREKKESFPLTVTSAQKNPTAFYLCASSPGQGLTDTQYFGPGTRLTVL.

In its sample, this clonotype is large (0.1 to 1%). The rearrangement uses TRBV5-6 and TRBJ1-2; D remains ambiguous. The V end lost 2 bases, the J end lost 2 bases, and 7 bases lay between the germline ends. Per germline, CDR1 SGHDT and CDR2 YYEEEE. This CDR3 region has 13 residues. CDR3: CASSFGLNYGYTF. The CDR3 DNA is TGTGCCAGCAGCTTCGGACTGAACTATGGCTACACCTTC.

In this sample, this clonotype is medium-sized (0.01 to 0.1%). V is TRBV20-1 and J is TRBJ1-4, with D uncertain. Germline CDR1 is DFQATT and CDR2 is SNEGSKA (reference sequence). The germline V and J ends were trimmed by 0 bases and 6 bases, with 11 bases remaining between them. The CDR3 has 14 amino acids. The CDR3 sequence: CSARDPSRDEKLFF. Here the CDR3 DNA reads TGCAGTGCTAGAGATCCCTCAAGGGATGAAAAACTGTTTTTT.

This clonotype has only a few counts. The genes are TRBV20-1 and TRBJ2-3; D gene uncertain. Germline-derived CDR1 and CDR2 are DFQATT and SNEGSKA (reference sequence). V lost 6 bases to trimming and J lost 0 bases, with 16 bases between them. The CDR3 spans 15 residues. This CDR3 reads CSATSLSQSTDTQYF. In DNA form, the CDR3 reads TGCAGTGCCACGTCCCTTTCGCAGAGCACAGATACGCAGTATTTT.

This clonotype turned up a few times. V and J are TRBV2 and TRBJ2-7; D is perhaps TRBD1 (5 bases). The germline V and J ends were trimmed by 4 bases and 4 bases, with 14 bases remaining between them. CDR3 size: 14 residues. CDR1 is SNHLY, CDR2 FYNNEI, per germline. This CDR3 reads CASSGQKGPYEQYV. CDR3 in DNA: TGTGCCAGCAGTGGACAGAAAGGGCCTTACGAGCAGTACGTC.

This clonotype has a handful of counts. The V gene is TRBV2, the J gene TRBJ1-2; unclear D gene. CDR1 is SNHLY, CDR2 FYNNEI, per germline. Trimming removed 4 bases at V and 8 bases at J, with 8 bases between. The CDR3 is 11 residues long. The CDR3 loop is CASSAEGGYTF. The CDR3 nucleotides are TGTGCCAGCAGTGCGGAGGGAGGCTACACCTTC.

In this sample, this clonotype is medium-sized. This chain joins TRBV11-3 and TRBJ2-5; D is unclear. The CDR3 is 15 amino acids. The germline V gene has CDR1 SGHNT and CDR2 YENEEA. V was shortened by 1 base and J by 2 bases, with 11 bases between the two germline ends. The CDR3 here is CASSLGRHFQETQYF. The CDR3 DNA follows: TGTGCCAGCAGCTTAGGGAGACATTTTCAAGAGACCCAGTACTTC. Supplemented by reference TRBV11-3 and TRBJ2-5, the full variable domain reads EAGVVQSPRYKIIEKKQPVAFWCNPISGHNTLYWYLQNLGQGPELLIRYENEEAVDDSQLPKDRFSAERLKGVDSTLKIQPAELGDSAVYLCASSLGRHFQETQYFGPGTRLLVL.

This clonotype qualifies as medium-sized (0.01 to 0.1%). The chain joins TRBV30 to TRBJ1-1; the D gene is possibly TRBD1 (5 bases). V dropped 5 bases and J dropped 7 bases, with 20 bases sitting between them. The CDR3 loop spans 14 amino acids. CDR1 and CDR2 (germline): GTSNPN, SVGIG (reference sequence). The CDR3 DNA reads as TGTGCCTGGTTCACTCCTGACAGACCCGGTGAAGCTTTCTTT. It encodes CAWFTPDRPGEAFF.

Sample share makes this clonotype medium-sized. The chain couples TRBV27 to TRBJ1-2; TRBD1 is a possible D gene (6 bases). Trimming shortened V by 0 bases and J by 8 bases, and 22 bases separated the two germline ends. The length of the CDR3 is 17 residues. Germline V gene lookup returns CDR1 MNHEY and CDR2 SMNVEV (reference sequence). The CDR3 is CASSLSAAGVGAKGYTF. The DNA of the CDR3 is TGTGCCAGCAGTTTATCAGCCGCAGGGGTAGGGGCGAAAGGCTACACCTTC.

This clonotype is termed medium-sized (0.01 to 0.1%). The J gene is TRBJ1-2, the V gene TRBV12-3 or TRBV12-4; the match to TRBD1 covers 8 bases. The CDR3 is made up of 15 amino acids. V shed 6 bases, J shed 1 base, and the junction held 7 bases outside the gene matches. CDR3 nucleotide sequence: TGTGCCAGCAGAAACACAGGGGGAGGTAACTATGGCTACACCTTC. Its protein is CASRNTGGGNYGYTF.

This clonotype has only a few counts. The chain uses TRBV7-9 and TRBJ2-7, with TRBD2 matching 10 bases. Germline assignment: CDR1 SEHNR and CDR2 FQNEAQ (reference sequence). Unmatched junction bases numbered 12, after V lost 4 bases and J lost 6 bases. CDR3 size: 16 residues. CDR3 DNA sequence: TGTGCCAGCAGCTCGTCTTTAGCGGGGGGACCGACCGAGCAGTACTTC. Protein: CASSSSLAGGPTEQYF. Complete variable domain (other parts from reference TRBV7-9 and TRBJ2-7): DTGVSQNPRHKITKRGQNVTFRCDPISEHNRLYWYRQTLGQGPEFLTYFQNEAQLEKSRLLSDRFSAERPKGSFSTLEIQRTEQGDSAMYLCASSSSLAGGPTEQYFGPGTRLTVT.

Judged by abundance, this clonotype is medium-sized. V gene TRBV19 combines with J gene TRBJ1-5; D possibly corresponds to TRBD1 (6 bases). The CDR3 totals 16 residues. Germline CDR1 and CDR2: LNHDA and SQIVND (reference sequence). V lost 5 bases and J 6 bases, leaving 20 bases between the germline ends. The CDR3 loop reads CASSAIGGQQIQPQHF. CDR3 coding DNA: TGTGCCAGTAGTGCCATCGGGGGGCAGCAAATTCAGCCCCAGCATTTT.

This clonotype was seen a handful of times. The chain joins TRBV23-1 to TRBJ1-2, with 8 bases matching TRBD1. TRBV23-1 is placed among ORFs of uncertain function. The CDR3 extends over 15 amino acids. The J segment lost 5 bases and the V segment lost 4 bases, leaving 9 bases of the junction unmatched. The chain's CDR3 is CASSPSDRGTYGYTF. The CDR3 nucleotides read TGCGCCAGCAGTCCATCCGACAGGGGAACGTATGGCTACACCTTC.

This clonotype rates as medium-sized. The chain carries TRBV14 and TRBJ2-1; D call uncertain. The CDR3 totals 11 residues. The germline gives CDR1 SGHDN, CDR2 FVKESK. The V gene lost 0 bases and the J gene lost 7 bases, with 1 base spanning the gap. Written as DNA, the CDR3 is TGTGCCAGCAGCCAAGATAATGAGCAGTTCTTC. It translates to CASSQDNEQFF.

This clonotype was counted a few times. The rearrangement uses TRBV23-1 and TRBJ2-7; D call uncertain. TRBV23-1 is an open reading frame whose function is uncertain. Trimming took off 6 bases at V and 2 bases at J, with 14 bases between the two ends. The CDR3 has 14 amino acids. CDR3 region: CASSRNSATYEQYV. The CDR3 DNA sequence: TGCGCCAGCAGCCGAAATTCGGCTACCTACGAGCAGTACGTC.

This clonotype was found a few times. V gene TRBV20-1 combines with J gene TRBJ2-2; D gene ambiguous. V lost 6 bases and J lost 4, with 9 bases in between. Looked up from germline, CDR1 is DFQATT and CDR2 is SNEGSKA (reference sequence). The CDR3 runs 12 residues. The CDR3 coding sequence is TGCAGTGCCACCTACGGCACCGGGGAGCTGTTTTTT. Its protein product is CSATYGTGELFF.

The DNA for the CDR3 is TGCAGTGCTAGAGATCAGGGACAGGCGGATAATTCACCCCTCCACTTT. This codes for CSARDQGQADNSPLHF. The V and J genes are TRBV20-1 and TRBJ1-6; 8 bases match TRBD1. This CDR3 region has 16 residues. CDR1 and CDR2 from the germline V gene are DFQATT and SNEGSKA (reference sequence). With 0 bases clipped from V and 5 bases from J, the junction kept 6 bases outside the gene matches.

This clonotype is termed medium-sized (0.01 to 0.1%). This chain connects TRBV10-3 to TRBJ1-1, with 7 bases aligning to TRBD1. V shed 10 bases and J 10 bases; nucleotides not matched to a gene: 9. CDR1 ENHRY and CDR2 SYGVKD come from the germline V gene. The CDR3 sequence is 11 residues long. The CDR3 DNA sequence: TGTGCCACAACAACAGGGGACATAGCTTTCTTT. Amino acid sequence: CATTTGDIAFF.

By its share, this clonotype is medium-sized. V and J are TRBV7-6 and TRBJ2-7, with TRBD1 matching over 9 bases. Unmatched junction bases numbered 11, after V lost 1 base and J lost 1 base. Per the germline V gene, CDR1 is SGHVS and CDR2 is FNYEAQ. This CDR3 has 18 amino acids. CDR3 loop: CASSLEVQDRGSSYEQYF. CDR3 bases: TGTGCCAGCAGCTTAGAGGTGCAGGACAGGGGAAGTTCCTACGAGCAGTACTTC.

This clonotype is classed as large (0.1 to 1%). The chain uses TRBV12-3 or TRBV12-4 and TRBJ2-5; no clear D. The CDR3 length is 13 residues. Deletions cut 1 base from V and 1 base from J, with 4 bases between. In nucleotides, the CDR3 is TGTGCCAGCAGTTTAGTAGCCCAAGAGACCCAGTACTTC. Encoded protein: CASSLVAQETQYF.

This clonotype is medium-sized by share. Here the CDR3 reads CASSGGWGGGLTDTQYF. The CDR3 region has the DNA TGTGCCAGCAGTGGGGGCTGGGGGGGGGGCCTCACAGATACGCAGTATTTT. The V call is TRBV6-1, the J call TRBJ2-3, with a possible D match to TRBD2 (7 bases). CDR3 length: 17 residues. Trimming left V 4 bases short and J 2 bases short, with 19 bases between. Germline values: CDR1 MNHNS, CDR2 SASEGT.

The chain employs TRBV19 and TRBJ1-5; 9 bases agree with TRBD1. The length of the CDR3 is 19 residues. In germline, CDR1 is LNHDA, CDR2 SQIVND (reference sequence). V lost 5 bases and J lost 0; bases outside the gene matches: 14. Here the CDR3 reads CASSVPGQGAGYSNQPQHF. In DNA form, the CDR3 reads TGTGCCAGTAGTGTACCGGGACAGGGCGCGGGATATAGCAATCAGCCCCAGCATTTT.

Relative to its sample, this clonotype is medium-sized. The genes are TRBV19 and TRBJ2-1, with 9 bases that match TRBD1. V lost 5 bases, J lost 3 bases, and 5 bases stayed unmatched. Germline loops: CDR1 LNHDA, CDR2 SQIVND (reference sequence). The CDR3 is 15 residues long. The CDR3, as DNA: TGTGCCAGTAGTGTACCGGGACAGGGCTACAATGAGCAGTTCTTC. It translates to CASSVPGQGYNEQFF.

This clonotype is categorized as medium-sized (0.01 to 0.1%). This chain links TRBV7-9 with TRBJ2-6, with TRBD1 matching 8 bases. V lost 3 bases and J lost 3; bases outside the gene matches: 16. CDR3 length: 20 amino acids. Germline lookup yields CDR1 SEHNR and CDR2 FQNEAQ (reference sequence). As DNA, the CDR3 is TGTGCCAGCAGCTTGACCACAGGGGGTGTACCCGTAGGTGGGGCCAACGTCCTGACTTTC. Translation: CASSLTTGGVPVGGANVLTF.